This T cell receptor beta chain was obtained from a study of blood T cell repertoires in COVID-19. On the study more broadly: Acute and convalescent COVID-19 samples came from the United States, Italy and Spain. In each case, the material was cDNA or gDNA derived from T cells, B-cell-depleted T cells, or PBMCs.

The CDR3 loop spans 14 amino acids. V gave up 2 bases and J gave up 4 bases; unmatched junction bases: 6. Under the authors' procedure: Reference gene primer amplification gave estimated nucleated cell counts. The repertoire was sequenced with immunoSEQ multiplex PCR; TCRdb's copy has only in-frame clones and lacks some. D and trimming were read from the DNA, whereas the V and J calls and clone size are those reported in that table. The data show tens of thousands of clones, with around 90% seen just once and roughly 5% held by the top ten. This chain links TRBV5-3 with TRBJ2-7, with 7 bases matching TRBD1. TRBV5-3 is reported as an ORF; its role is uncertain. Input material: peripheral blood. The sequence came from a man aged 50 to 59 with active COVID-19. The CDR3: CARSFGTGVYEQYF. The CDR3 DNA sequence: TGTGCCAGAAGCTTCGGTACAGGGGTATACGAGCAGTACTTC.